This TCR beta chain was identified in a study of regulatory T cells in long-lasting Graves disease (dated by TCRdb to about 2021). Notes on the research overall: In the newly diagnosed Graves' disease group, patients had been taking antithyroid drugs for less than 3 months. The study was registered as a clinical trial and conducted in China. This study used TCR sequencing and RNA sequencing of peripheral blood to compare persistent Graves' disease patients against newly diagnosed Graves' disease patients. TCR sequencing covered some 13 persistent and around 20 newly diagnosed Graves' disease patients, around 33 samples in total. Paper-wide results and their limitations: A larger number of public clonotypes was shared among persistent patients (2,741) than among newly diagnosed patients (approximately 1,000). Sequencing and analysis were limited to the TCR beta chain. Compared with newly diagnosed patients, persistent Graves' disease patients had lower TCR Shannon entropy and fewer highly expanded clones, which suggests clonal expansion. TRBV28, TRBJ1-2 and TRBJ2-5 were preferentially used in persistent disease, while TRBV20-1 and TRBJ2-1 were favored in newly diagnosed disease. The authors noted that the small sample size was a limitation that may lower accuracy. Peripheral blood alone was examined, since thyroid tissue, which constituted the primary lesion, could not be accessed.

Details on this clonotype: Its antigen remains unidentified. Base-call qualities are not available, and no considerably larger clone is one nucleotide away.

The CDR3 starts with the cysteine, ends with the phenylalanine, and has 14 residues. CDR3 DNA is the only sequence kept; it has 42 bases, read in frame from the first base. CDR1 MDHEN and CDR2 SYDVKM were looked up in the germline V gene. V is clipped by 6 bases and J by 6 bases, and the sequence between their germline boundaries is 17 bases long. Libraries were made using multiplex PCR. This sample was sequenced with an Illumina HiSeq 4000. To build TCR beta libraries, CDR3 regions were amplified by Arm-PCR using iRepertoire HTBI primers. Gel purification was performed on PCR products prior to sequencing. Regarding the original processing steps: Gene usage analysis of CDR3 amino acid clonotypes used the 60 to 75 TRBV and fewer than 15 TRBJ segments found across samples. COPE and FqMerger were used to merge the filtered high-quality paired reads into contigs. BLAST was used to align contigs to the IMGT TRBV, TRBD and TRBJ reference genes, and CDR3 was defined following IMGT. Highly expanded clones were defined as clonotypes with a frequency above 0.1%. Shannon entropy was used to measure repertoire diversity, and the Gini coefficient was used to measure V-J evenness. Clonotypes shared by more than one individual were considered public. Clones were called with MiXCR by TCRdb after fastp trimmed the public reads at Q25, and only in-frame beta chains were retained. Rows merge per CDR3 protein into single entries with the most common DNA and genes. Clone size and V and J calls follow TCRdb, not the original study. The sample table contains 400,000 to 500,000 distinct CDR3 sequences; only one count was recorded for less than 20% of them. About 10% of the sample is in the top ten clones.

The intended sense of this specimen's time point label: newly diagnosed GD, antithyroid drugs for less than 3 months. RNA was extracted from PBMCs in TRIzol for both TCR sequencing and RNA sequencing. Graves' disease was diagnosed according to American Thyroid Association guidelines. Patients for the study were recruited at an endocrinology department in Xi'an, China. Each patient gave 7.5 to 10 milliliters of peripheral blood, collected in an EDTA anticoagulant tube. Ficoll Paque Plus density gradient separation was used to isolate PBMCs, and no further T cell sorting was performed. An Agilent 2100 Bioanalyzer and agarose gel were used to assess RNA quality, and a NanoDrop 2000 was used to measure RNA concentration. These data were also reused for a study on T cells in Graves' hyperthyroidism and ophthalmopathy. Taken from the second paper: A patient counted as having stable Graves' hyperthyroidism if no progression to ophthalmopathy occurred over 18 months of follow-up. The hyperthyroidism patients were between 18 and 65 years old and newly diagnosed, with a disease duration of less than 2 months. Exclusion was applied to patients with uncontrolled infections, other autoimmune diseases, pregnancy or lactation. Clinical symptoms, serum thyroxine and TRAb, thyroid ultrasound, and orbital computed tomography formed the basis for the diagnoses. For the first round of RT-PCR on the TCR CDR3, the HTBI primer set was used together with the Qiagen OneStep RT-PCR kit. Most expanded thyroid clonotypes (frequency above 0.001) were also found in blood, which suggests that blood repertoires may mirror thyroid immune responses. A model built on a 13 V-J signature distinguished ophthalmopathy from stable hyperthyroidism, reaching around 90% sensitivity and around 81% specificity in cross-validation and 80%/75% in testing. In validation, progression to ophthalmopathy was predicted by the model with around 71% sensitivity and roughly 76% specificity, a median of 6.5 months before onset. To identify TCR V-J signatures that set the groups apart, the researchers used a discovery cohort of roughly 100 patients, made up of roughly 45 with Graves' ophthalmopathy and some 60 with stable Graves' hyperthyroidism. Prospective prediction of ophthalmopathy was tested in an independent validation cohort consisting of about 19 hyperthyroidism patients and approximately 16 patients who later progressed to ophthalmopathy. For training and testing, the 95 to 100 patients in the discovery cohort were randomly divided in a 7:3 ratio. In roughly six Graves' hyperthyroidism patients, the study also compared T-cell repertoires from thyroid tissue with T-cell repertoires from blood. Following sampling, methimazole starting at 30 mg daily was given to hyperthyroidism patients, and high-dose intravenous methylprednisolone was given to ophthalmopathy patients. Libraries were constructed in a second round of multiplex PCR, after which size selection and purification were performed. Paired-end sequencing of the libraries was performed with 100 bp reads on an Illumina HiSeq2000. Raw data were processed with SOAPnuke, discarding reads with adapters, uncalled bases, mean Phred below 15, or no exact constant-primer or identifier match. COPE v1.2.5 was used to merge the high-quality paired reads, and each unique nucleotide sequence was defined as a clonotype. Clonotypes were aligned to IMGT TRBV, TRBD and TRBJ reference segments using MiTCR v1.1. Only V-J combinations with frequency above 0.0001, covering approximately 99% of repertoires, were analysed. The TCS score was defined as F50 (clonal expansion) divided by E x V (chaos), with BLOSUM62-based TCRdist calculated between CDR3 peptides within each V-J. Welch's t-statistics and random forest reduced several hundred V-J features to 13, which were used in a naive Bayes classifier (R e1071). No statistical method was used to set the sample size in advance, and investigators knew the group allocation. According to the paper, TCR Vbeta CDR3 sequencing was carried out on over 130 peripheral blood samples, which came from under 50 ophthalmopathy, roughly 75 hyperthyroidism and approximately 17 progressor patients.

Source: peripheral blood mononuclear cells (PBMCs), taken at new diagnosis, from a patient treated with antithyroid drugs. This sequence originates from a woman aged 25 to 45 with Graves disease. Donor details come from another sample of the same person, matched by shared clones. The rearranged segments are TRBV28 and TRBJ1-2; a tentative D match to TRBD1 spans 6 bases. The bases are TGTGCCAGCAGCTTGGGTGGGACACCGGATGGCTACACCTTC. It encodes CASSLGGTPDGYTF.